This T cell receptor (beta chain) was identified in a study of T cells in localized non-small cell lung cancer. Study results and limitations: Sequencing covered just one tumor region, so heterogeneity cannot be ruled out. A higher density of T cells in blood coincided with extended overall survival. Uninvolved adjacent lung showed the highest T cell clonality, exceeding tumor. In adjacent lung, a median roughly 62 of the top 100 tumor clones were found.

The V and J ends lost 3 bases and 4 bases, in that order; junction bases with no gene match: 6. CDR3 length equals 15 residues. Looked up from germline, CDR1 is MNHEY and CDR2 is SMNVEV (reference sequence). Notes on this clone: The antigen remains unidentified.

Sequencing used immunoSEQ multiplex PCR; TCRdb keeps in-frame clones, though not all of them. This table holds about 57,000 clones, approximately 89% found once. The sequence was collected from a man between 40 and 70 years old with stage I lung adenocarcinoma. The chain couples TRBV27 to TRBJ1-5; 7 positions match TRBD1. Source: peripheral blood, taken before any cancer treatment. CDR3 amino acids: CASSFCQGENQPQHF. For the CDR3, the DNA is TGTGCCAGCAGTTTCTGCCAGGGGGAGAATCAGCCCCAGCATTTT.